The rows below give T cell receptor beta chains drawn from one sample of a study of cytomegalovirus exposure and HLA in healthy donors. Clones were sequenced by immunoSEQ multiplex PCR, and TCRdb holds only the in-frame ones, with some missing. The table shows roughly 150,000 clones, with roughly 80% occurring only once. Specimen: PBMCs. These receptors were obtained from a male donor in good health and CMV-seronegative. Both conserved end residues are part of each CDR3. Fields, in order: V gene, D gene, clone size, J gene, CDR3 DNA, CDR3 protein. D genes are given only for firm matches. Clone size appears in some rows only: once, few, many, or a class for an expanded clone.

v_call: TRBV25-1
d_call: TRBD2
clone_size: NA
j_call: TRBJ2-3
cdr3_nt: TGTGCCAGCAGTGAGGAACGGGGGGGCCTTTCAGATACGCAGTATTTT
cdr3_aa: CASSEERGGLSDTQYF

v_call: TRBV27
d_call: TRBD1
clone_size: NA
j_call: TRBJ1-6
cdr3_nt: TGTGCCAGCAGTTCCTACAACAGGGGGCGCGTCTCCCTCCACTTT
cdr3_aa: CASSSYNRGRVSLHF

v_call: TRBV27
d_call: TRBD1
clone_size: NA
j_call: TRBJ1-2
cdr3_nt: TGTGCCAGCAGTCCCTCTTCCGGGACAGTAGGCGGCTACACCTTC
cdr3_aa: CASSPSSGTVGGYTF

v_call: TRBV27
d_call: NA
clone_size: NA
j_call: TRBJ2-7
cdr3_nt: TGTGCCAGCAGTTACACAGAGTCCTACGAGCAGTACTTC
cdr3_aa: CASSYTESYEQYF

v_call: TRBV2
d_call: NA
clone_size: NA
j_call: TRBJ1-4
cdr3_nt: TGTGCCAGCTCGACCGGGACTGAGAAGATGAAGTCAAAACTGTTTTTT
cdr3_aa: CASSTGTEKMKSKLFF

v_call: TRBV2
d_call: NA
clone_size: few
j_call: TRBJ2-2
cdr3_nt: TGTGCCAGCAGTCCCGTTAGCGGGAACACCGGGGAGCTGTTTTTT
cdr3_aa: CASSPVSGNTGELFF

v_call: TRBV27
d_call: NA
clone_size: once
j_call: TRBJ2-7
cdr3_nt: TGTGCCAGCGGGGGCCGCCACGAGCAGTACTTC
cdr3_aa: CASGGRHEQYF

v_call: TRBV4-1
d_call: NA
clone_size: once
j_call: TRBJ2-7
cdr3_nt: TGCGCCAGCAGCCGGGGGGACAGATCCTACGAGCAGTACTTC
cdr3_aa: CASSRGDRSYEQYF

v_call: TRBV6-6
d_call: NA
clone_size: NA
j_call: TRBJ1-6
cdr3_nt: TGTGCCAGCAGTAGTACTCAGGATTCACCCCTCCACTTT
cdr3_aa: CASSSTQDSPLHF

v_call: TRBV7-9
d_call: NA
clone_size: NA
j_call: TRBJ1-1
cdr3_nt: TGTGCCAGCCGGAATCAGGGGAACACTGAAGCTTTCTTT
cdr3_aa: CASRNQGNTEAFF

v_call: TRBV18
d_call: NA
clone_size: once
j_call: TRBJ2-6
cdr3_nt: TGTGCCAGCTCACCGCGGGACAGTGCCTTTGCTGGGGCCAACGTCCTGACTTTC
cdr3_aa: CASSPRDSAFAGANVLTF